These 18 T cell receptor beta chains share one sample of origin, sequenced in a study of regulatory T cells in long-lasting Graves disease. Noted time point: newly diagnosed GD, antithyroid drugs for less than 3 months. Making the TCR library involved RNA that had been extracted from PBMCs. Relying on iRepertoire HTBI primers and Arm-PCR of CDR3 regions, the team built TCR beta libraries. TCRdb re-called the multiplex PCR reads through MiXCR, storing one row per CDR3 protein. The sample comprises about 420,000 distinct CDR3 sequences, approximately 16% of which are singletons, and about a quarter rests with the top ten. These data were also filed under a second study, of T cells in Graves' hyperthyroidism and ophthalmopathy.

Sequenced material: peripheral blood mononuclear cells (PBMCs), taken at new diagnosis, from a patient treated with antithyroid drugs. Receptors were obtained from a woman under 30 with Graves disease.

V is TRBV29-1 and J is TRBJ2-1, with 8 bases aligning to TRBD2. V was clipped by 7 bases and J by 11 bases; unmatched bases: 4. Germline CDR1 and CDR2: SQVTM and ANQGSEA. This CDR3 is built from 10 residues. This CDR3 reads CSAGTSKQFF. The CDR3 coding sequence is TGCAGCGCCGGGACTAGTAAGCAGTTCTTC.

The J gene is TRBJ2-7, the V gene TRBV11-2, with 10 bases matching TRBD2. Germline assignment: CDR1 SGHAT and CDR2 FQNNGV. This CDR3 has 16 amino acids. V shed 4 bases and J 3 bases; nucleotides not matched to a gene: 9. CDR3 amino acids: CASSSNLAGVDYEQYF. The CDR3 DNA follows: TGTGCCAGCAGCTCTAACCTAGCGGGAGTTGACTACGAGCAGTACTTC.

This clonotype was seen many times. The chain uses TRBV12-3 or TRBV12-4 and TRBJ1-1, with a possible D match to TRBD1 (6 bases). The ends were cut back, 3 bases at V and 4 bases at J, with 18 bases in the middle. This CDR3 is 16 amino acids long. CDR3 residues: CASSFRGAGGGTEAFF. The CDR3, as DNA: TGTGCCAGCAGTTTTCGGGGGGCTGGGGGTGGCACTGAAGCTTTCTTT.

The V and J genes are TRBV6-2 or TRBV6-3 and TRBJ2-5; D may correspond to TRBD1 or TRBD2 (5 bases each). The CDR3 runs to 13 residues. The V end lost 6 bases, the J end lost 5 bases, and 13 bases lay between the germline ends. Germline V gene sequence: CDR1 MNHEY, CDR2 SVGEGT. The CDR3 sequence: CASRGDGQETQYF. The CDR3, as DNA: TGTGCCAGCAGGGGGGACGGGCAGGAGACCCAGTACTTC.

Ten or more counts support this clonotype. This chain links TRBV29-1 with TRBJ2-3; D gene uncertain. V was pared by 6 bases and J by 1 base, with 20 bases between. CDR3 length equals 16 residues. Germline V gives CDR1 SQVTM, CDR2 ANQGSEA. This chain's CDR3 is CSVAVGSATGTDTQYF. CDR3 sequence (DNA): TGCAGCGTCGCGGTCGGTTCGGCAACGGGCACAGATACGCAGTATTTT.

The CDR3 region is CASRASGRSTDTQYF. The CDR3 DNA follows: TGTGCCAGCAGGGCCAGCGGGAGGAGCACAGATACGCAGTATTTT. The chain uses TRBV5-5 and TRBJ2-3; 9 nucleotides match TRBD2. V trimming: 5 bases; J trimming: 0 bases; junction bases outside the gene matches: 4. The CDR3 is 15 residues long. Germline V gene data show CDR1 as SGHKS and CDR2 as YYEKEE (reference sequence).

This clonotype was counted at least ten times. CDR3 loop: CASRKETSGSYEQYF. The CDR3 region has the DNA TGTGCCAGCAGAAAGGAGACTAGCGGCTCCTACGAGCAGTACTTC. V is TRBV2 and J is TRBJ2-7, with TRBD2 matching over 9 bases. CDR3 length: 15 residues. The trim removed 6 bases at V and 0 bases at J, leaving 6 bases unmatched. Germline CDR1 SNHLY, CDR2 FYNNEI.

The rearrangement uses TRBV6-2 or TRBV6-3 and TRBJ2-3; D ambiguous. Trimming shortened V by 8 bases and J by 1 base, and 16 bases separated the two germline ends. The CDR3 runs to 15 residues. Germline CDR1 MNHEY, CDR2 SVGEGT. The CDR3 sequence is CASHRTSSRTDTQYF. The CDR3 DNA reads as TGTGCCAGCCACCGGACCAGTTCTCGCACAGATACGCAGTATTTT.

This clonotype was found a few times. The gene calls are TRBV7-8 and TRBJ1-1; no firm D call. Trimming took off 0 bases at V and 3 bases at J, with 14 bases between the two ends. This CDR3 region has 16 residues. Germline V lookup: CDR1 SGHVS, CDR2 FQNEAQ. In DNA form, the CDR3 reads TGTGCCAGCAGCTTAGCGCCGGCGCACGAGGACACTGAAGCTTTCTTT. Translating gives CASSLAPAHEDTEAFF.

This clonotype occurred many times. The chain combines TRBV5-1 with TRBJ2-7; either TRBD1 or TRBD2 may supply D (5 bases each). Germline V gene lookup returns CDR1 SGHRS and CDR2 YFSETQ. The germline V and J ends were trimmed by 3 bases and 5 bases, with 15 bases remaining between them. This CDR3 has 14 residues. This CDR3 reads CASSSLQEVDEQYF. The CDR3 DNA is TGCGCCAGCAGCTCTCTACAGGAGGTTGACGAGCAGTACTTC.

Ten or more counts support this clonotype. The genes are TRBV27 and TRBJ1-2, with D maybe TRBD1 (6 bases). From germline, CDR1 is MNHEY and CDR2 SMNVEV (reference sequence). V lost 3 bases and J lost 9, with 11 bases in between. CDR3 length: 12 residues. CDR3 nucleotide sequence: TGTGCCAGCAGTTTCAGGGGTGAGCGCTACACCTTC. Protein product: CASSFRGERYTF.

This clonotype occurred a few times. CDR3 sequence (DNA): TGTGCCAGCAGTCTATCGACAGGGTTGAACACCGGGGAGCTGTTTTTT. This gives the protein CASSLSTGLNTGELFF. V and J are TRBV6-4 and TRBJ2-2, with 7 positions matching TRBD1. J gave up 1 base and V 5 bases, and 7 bases lay outside the gene matches. Germline CDR1 is MRHNA and CDR2 is SNTAGT. The length of the CDR3 is 16 residues.

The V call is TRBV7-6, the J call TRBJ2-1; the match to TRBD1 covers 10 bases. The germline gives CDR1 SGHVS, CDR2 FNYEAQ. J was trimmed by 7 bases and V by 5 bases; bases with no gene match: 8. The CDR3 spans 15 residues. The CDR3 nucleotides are TGTGCCAGCAGCCCCGGGACAGGGGTTGTGAATGAGCAGTTCTTC. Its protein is CASSPGTGVVNEQFF.

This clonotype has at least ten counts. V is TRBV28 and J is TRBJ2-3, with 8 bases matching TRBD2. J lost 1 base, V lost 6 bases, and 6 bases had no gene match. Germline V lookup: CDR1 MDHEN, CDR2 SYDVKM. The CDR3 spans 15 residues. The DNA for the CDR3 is TGTGCCAGCAGCCGTAGCGGGAAGGGCACAGATACGCAGTATTTT. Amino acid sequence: CASSRSGKGTDTQYF. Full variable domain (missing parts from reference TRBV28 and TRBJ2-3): DVKVTQSSRYLVKRTGEKVFLECVQDMDHENMFWYRQDPGLGLRLIYFSYDVKMKEKGDIPEGYSVSREKKERFSLILESASTNQTSMYLCASSRSGKGTDTQYFGPGTRLTVL.

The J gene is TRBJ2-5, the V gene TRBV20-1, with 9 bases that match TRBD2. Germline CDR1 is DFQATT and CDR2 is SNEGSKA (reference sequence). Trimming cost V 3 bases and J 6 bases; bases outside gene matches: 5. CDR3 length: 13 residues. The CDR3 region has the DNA TGCAGTGCTAGGGTAGCGGGAGCTCAGACCCAGTACTTC. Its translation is CSARVAGAQTQYF.

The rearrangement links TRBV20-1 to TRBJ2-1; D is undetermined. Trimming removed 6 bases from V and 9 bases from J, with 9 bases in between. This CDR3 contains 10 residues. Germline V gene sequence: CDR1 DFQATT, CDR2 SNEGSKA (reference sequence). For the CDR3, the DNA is TGCAGTGCGGGATCGATTGAGCAGTTCTTC. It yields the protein CSAGSIEQFF.

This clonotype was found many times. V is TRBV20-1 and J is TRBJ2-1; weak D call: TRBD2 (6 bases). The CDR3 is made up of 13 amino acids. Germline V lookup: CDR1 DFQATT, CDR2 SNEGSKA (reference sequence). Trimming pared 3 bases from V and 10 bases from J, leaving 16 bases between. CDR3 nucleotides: TGCAGTGCTAGGCCTAGCGCACAGTGGGAGCAGTTCTTC. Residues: CSARPSAQWEQFF.

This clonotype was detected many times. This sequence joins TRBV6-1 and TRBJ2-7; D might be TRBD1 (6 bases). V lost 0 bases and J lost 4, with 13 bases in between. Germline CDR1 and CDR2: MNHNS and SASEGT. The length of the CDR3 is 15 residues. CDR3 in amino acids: CASSEAGQSPYEQYF. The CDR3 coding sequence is TGTGCCAGCAGTGAAGCAGGACAGTCACCATACGAGCAGTACTTC.